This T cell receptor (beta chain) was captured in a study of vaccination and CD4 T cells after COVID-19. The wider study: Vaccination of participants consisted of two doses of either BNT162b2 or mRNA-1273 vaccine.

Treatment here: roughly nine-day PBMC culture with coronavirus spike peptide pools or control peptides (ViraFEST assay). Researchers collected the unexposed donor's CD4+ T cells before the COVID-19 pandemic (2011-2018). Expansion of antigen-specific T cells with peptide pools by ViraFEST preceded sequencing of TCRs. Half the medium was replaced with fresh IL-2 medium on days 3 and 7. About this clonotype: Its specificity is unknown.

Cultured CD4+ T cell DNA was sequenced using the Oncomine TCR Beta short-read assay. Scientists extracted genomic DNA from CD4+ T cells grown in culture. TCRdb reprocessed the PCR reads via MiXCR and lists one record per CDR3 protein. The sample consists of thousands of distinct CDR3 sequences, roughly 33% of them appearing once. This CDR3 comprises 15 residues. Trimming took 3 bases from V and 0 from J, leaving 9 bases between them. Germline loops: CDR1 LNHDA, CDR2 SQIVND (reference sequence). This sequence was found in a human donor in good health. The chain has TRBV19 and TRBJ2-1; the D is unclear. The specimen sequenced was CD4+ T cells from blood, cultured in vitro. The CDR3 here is CASSIQASSYNEQFF. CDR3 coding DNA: TGTGCCAGTAGTATCCAAGCGAGCTCCTACAATGAGCAGTTCTTC.